The sequence of this T cell receptor (beta chain) was determined in a study of CD8 T cells in ankylosing spondylitis (dated by TCRdb to about 2017). Some background on the complete study: The study set out to find disease-linked TCR variants by profiling T cell receptor beta repertoires in ankylosing spondylitis patients and healthy donors. In total, the full study cohort was made up of 100 to 140 healthy donors and 25 to 30 ankylosing spondylitis patients. Peripheral blood was sampled, and synovial fluid was also collected from ankylosing spondylitis patients. The investigation overall reported the following: A CD8+ phenotype was shown by the disease-linked clones, which were found at relatively low frequencies in peripheral blood. The disease-linked clones were reported as significantly enriched in matched synovial fluid samples from ankylosing spondylitis patients. A TCR beta motif of several highly homologous amino acid variants appeared characteristic of blood from ankylosing spondylitis patients. Some of the motif variants had been reported before in the synovial fluid and blood of reactive arthritis patients, a finding that suggests common disease-initiation mechanisms.

From the germline V gene (reference sequence), CDR1 is DFQATT and CDR2 is SNEGSKA. Unmatched junction bases come to 2, with V trimmed by 4 bases and J by 0 bases. The CDR3 measures 13 amino acids from cysteine to phenylalanine. The entry retains the CDR3 DNA only, 39 bases that are in frame from base 1. The sample holds many counts of this clonotype. Its antigen is still unknown. No per-base quality is available; no much larger clone lies one base away. For sequencing, an Illumina HiSeq 2500 was employed. TCR beta libraries were prepared by quantitative 5'-RACE with molecular barcodes. The study's processing was this. Disease-linked TCR variants were identified with a new computational method built on a probabilistic model of VDJ rearrangement. TCRdb applied fastp at Q25 and MiXCR to the public reads, then kept only in-frame beta chains. Identical CDR3 protein sequences are pooled into one entry, listed with their most common genes and DNA. For this entry, the V and J calls and clone size follow TCRdb and not the study's own pipeline. The sample yields fewer than 550,000 distinct CDR3 sequences; under 5.5% were counted once. Of the sample, around 3.5% is held by the ten largest clones.

The chain is made from TRBV20-1 and TRBJ2-5, and TRBD1 matches 7 of the central bases. The material sequenced was blood, either unsorted or a sorted T cell fraction (not recorded which). This receptor was taken from a male donor with ankylosing spondylitis. The CDR3 sequence is CSATDRDQETQYF. The sequenced DNA is TGCAGTGCTACCGACAGGGACCAAGAGACCCAGTACTTC.